Following are 22 T cell receptor beta chains from one sample sequenced in a study of CXCR3-negative and CXCR3-positive naive CD8 T cells (dated by TCRdb to about 2019). Sequencer: NextSeq 550. The Human TCR Profiling Kit (MiLaboratory) was used to make UMI-labeled 5' RACE TRB cDNA libraries. TCRdb reprocessed the reads and lists each CDR3 protein sequence as a single entry, with no DNA. This sample's table lists about 57,000 distinct CDR3 sequences. About 25% of the sample is taken by the ten largest. The material sequenced was memory CD8+ T cells from blood. Reading the label with the study, this specimen's cell subset or site is: conventional CD8+ memory T cells (TMEM), sorted as controls. These receptors were collected from a human donor in good health. Some clones in this sample may be carry-over from other donors' samples.

This clonotype shows up as medium-sized (0.01 to 0.1%) by frequency. This sequence joins TRBV20-1 and TRBJ1-1; the D call of TRBD1 rests on TCRdb alone, since no DNA is present to check it. The CDR3 sequence is 12 residues long. CDR1 and CDR2 (germline): DFQATT, SNEGSKA (reference sequence). This CDR3 is CSARPGDTEAFF.

This chain joins TRBV12-3 or TRBV12-4 and TRBJ2-1; the D call of TRBD1 rests on TCRdb alone, since no DNA is present to check it. This CDR3 has 14 amino acids. CDR3 protein: CASTTTPFYNEQFF.

The V call is TRBV27, the J call TRBJ2-1. The CDR3 spans 16 residues. Germline CDR1 MNHEY, CDR2 SMNVEV (reference sequence). This CDR3 reads CASSFLGGSSYNEQFF.

The chain links TRBV28 to TRBJ1-2; the TCRdb call, TRBD1, lacks DNA for checking. CDR3 length: 15 residues. Per the germline V gene, CDR1 is MDHEN and CDR2 is SYDVKM. This CDR3 is CASSLFNTGEGGYTF.

The rearrangement links TRBV5-1 to TRBJ2-7; TCRdb designates TRBD1, a call that cannot be tested without DNA. This CDR3 region has 16 residues. Germline CDR1 reads SGHRS; CDR2 reads YFSETQ. CDR3 in amino acids: CASSLSGQGPTYEQYF.

This chain uses TRBV29-1 with TRBJ2-3; without DNA, the TCRdb call of TRBD1 cannot be checked. CDR1 is SQVTM and CDR2 is ANQGSEA in the germline V gene. The CDR3 extends over 17 amino acids. The CDR3 spells CSVEDLRGDQNTDTQYF.

The chain has TRBV20-1 and TRBJ2-5. In germline, CDR1 is DFQATT, CDR2 SNEGSKA (reference sequence). The CDR3 spans 13 residues. The CDR3 sequence: CSAGLRMRETQYF.

This rearrangement joins TRBV9 to TRBJ2-1. Germline V gene lookup returns CDR1 SGDLS and CDR2 YYNGEE. The CDR3 covers 18 residues. CDR3 amino acids: CASSVTPLAGQNGNEQFF. The entire variable domain, with the rest obtained from reference TRBV9 and TRBJ2-1, is as follows: DSGVTQTPKHLITATGQRVTLRCSPRSGDLSVYWYQQSLDQGLQFLIQYYNGEERAKGNILERFSAQQFPDLHSELNLSSLELGDSALYFCASSVTPLAGQNGNEQFFGPGTRLTVL.

The genes are TRBV21-1 and TRBJ2-1. TRBV21-1 is labeled a pseudogene. The CDR3 length is 21 residues. The CDR3 sequence is CASSCRPEVVGNEKVYNEQFF.

The chain joins TRBV2 to TRBJ2-7; TCRdb picks TRBD2, but there is no DNA to check that call. CDR1 is SNHLY, CDR2 FYNNEI, per germline. The CDR3 covers 15 residues. The CDR3 reads CASSGTSGLSYEQYF. The full variable domain, with the rest looked up from reference TRBV2 and TRBJ2-7, is EPEVTQTPSHQVTQMGQEVILRCVPISNHLYFYWYRQILGQKVEFLVSFYNNEISEKSEIFDDQFSVERPDGSNFTLKIRSTKLEDSAMYFCASSGTSGLSYEQYFGPGTRLTVT.

The genes are TRBV7-9 and TRBJ2-7; with no DNA, the TCRdb D assignment of TRBD1 cannot be verified. This CDR3 comprises 15 residues. Germline values: CDR1 SEHNR, CDR2 FQNEAQ (reference sequence). This CDR3 is CASSSWTGSKNEQYF.

This sequence joins TRBV6-2 or TRBV6-3 and TRBJ2-1; as DNA is missing, the TRBD2 call by TCRdb cannot be tested. The germline CDR1 and CDR2 sequences are MNHEY and SVGEGT. This CDR3 comprises 17 residues. CDR3: CASSYDLASGSYNEQFF.

This chain connects TRBV7-9 to TRBJ1-1; TCRdb designates TRBD1, a call that cannot be tested without DNA. This CDR3 spans 15 amino acids. From germline, CDR1 is SEHNR and CDR2 FQNEAQ (reference sequence). CDR3 sequence reads: CASSSTVTGRTEAFF.

V usage is TRBV5-1 and J usage is TRBJ1-2; TCRdb picks TRBD1, but there is no DNA to check that call. Germline loops: CDR1 SGHRS, CDR2 YFSETQ. This CDR3 contains 15 residues. This CDR3 is CASSLAYEGNYGYTF. Drawing the rest from reference TRBV5-1 and TRBJ1-2, the complete variable domain is KAGVTQTPRYLIKTRGQQVTLSCSPISGHRSVSWYQQTPGQGLQFLFEYFSETQRNKGNFPGRFSGRQFSNSRSEMNVSTLELGDSALYLCASSLAYEGNYGYTFGSGTRLTVV.

This chain joins TRBV29-1 and TRBJ2-1. Germline-derived CDR1 and CDR2 are SQVTM and ANQGSEA. The CDR3 is 15 residues long. This CDR3 is CSVEGVGAPYNEQFF.

The chain recombines TRBV29-1 with TRBJ2-7. Germline CDR1 SQVTM, CDR2 ANQGSEA. There are 12 residues in the CDR3. The CDR3: CSVETESYEQYF.

The J gene is TRBJ2-2, the V gene TRBV29-1. The germline V gene has CDR1 SQVTM and CDR2 ANQGSEA. This CDR3 has 14 amino acids. The CDR3 loop is CSVAQVGVAGELFF.

The chain recombines TRBV19 with TRBJ1-1; the D call of TRBD1 rests on TCRdb alone, since no DNA is present to check it. The CDR3 is 14 amino acids. Germline-derived CDR1 and CDR2 are LNHDA and SQIVND (reference sequence). The CDR3 sequence is CASSIDTRGTEAFF.

V is TRBV29-1 and J is TRBJ2-7. Germline-derived CDR1 and CDR2 are SQVTM and ANQGSEA. The CDR3 is made up of 11 amino acids. The chain's CDR3 is CSVEKGYEQYF.

The chain is built from TRBV6-2 or TRBV6-3 and TRBJ2-3; TCRdb returns TRBD1, unconfirmable since there is no DNA. From germline, CDR1 is MNHEY and CDR2 SVGEGT. The CDR3 covers 14 residues. The CDR3 protein is CASSRAPLGHTQYF.

The chain uses TRBV29-1 and TRBJ1-1. In germline, CDR1 is SQVTM, CDR2 ANQGSEA. The CDR3 is 13 amino acids. The CDR3 reads CSVLGGSRTEAFF. Drawing the rest from reference TRBV29-1 and TRBJ1-1, the complete variable domain is SAVISQKPSRDICQRGTSLTIQCQVDSQVTMMFWYRQQPGQSLTLIATANQGSEATYESGFVIDKFPISRPNLTFSTLTVSNMSPEDSSIYLCSVLGGSRTEAFFGQGTRLTVV.

The chain employs TRBV12-3 or TRBV12-4 and TRBJ1-1; TCRdb picks TRBD1, but there is no DNA to check that call. CDR3 length: 15 amino acids. The chain's CDR3 is CASGDRGSPNTEAFF.